These T cell receptor beta chains were read from a single sample in a study of neurological immune-mediated disorders. A single record per CDR3 protein comes from TCRdb applying MiXCR to the 5' RACE reads. The table has approximately 52,000 distinct CDR3 sequences, around 3.1% seen once. Source material: PBMCs. The source is a man aged 35-49 years with multiple sclerosis. Each CDR3 is given with its conserved first and last residue. D genes are given only for firm matches. For some rows the clone size is stated as once, few or many, or as a class when expanded; others skip it.

j_call v_call clone_size d_call cdr3_nt cdr3_aa
TRBJ2-4 TRBV12-3/TRBV12-4 many NA TGTGCCAGCAGCAGCAGATTAGCCAAAAACATTCAGTACTTC CASSSRLAKNIQYF
TRBJ1-4 TRBV20-1 many NA TGCAGTGCTAGAGACCCAGGGAGAGGTGAAAAACTGTTTTTT CSARDPGRGEKLFF
TRBJ2-7 TRBV12-3/TRBV12-4 many NA TGTGCCAGCAGCCCACAGAGGTTC CASSPQRF
TRBJ2-7 TRBV5-1 NA NA TGCGCCAGCAGCGACCATTACGAGCAGTACTTC CASSDHYEQYF
TRBJ1-5 TRBV7-9 many NA TGTGCCAGCAGCTCCACCCCCGGCACAGGTTATAGCAATCAGCCCCAGCATTTT CASSSTPGTGYSNQPQHF
TRBJ2-5 TRBV29-1 many NA TGCAGCGTTGAGCCAGACAAAGAGACCCAGTACTTC CSVEPDKETQYF
TRBJ1-2 TRBV20-1 many NA TGCAGTGCTAGAGCAGGGGCTAACTATGGCTACACCTTC CSARAGANYGYTF
TRBJ1-6 TRBV20-1 many TRBD1 TGCAGTGCTACTGGACAGGGAAATTCACCCCTCCACTTT CSATGQGNSPLHF
TRBJ1-1 TRBV18 few NA TGTGCCAGCTCACCCCCAGCGGACGTATCCGCCGAAGCTTTCTTT CASSPPADVSAEAFF
TRBJ2-7 TRBV20-1 many NA TGCAGTGCCGGGTTCTACGAGCAGTACTTC CSAGFYEQYF
TRBJ1-2 TRBV5-5 many NA TGTGCCAGCAGCTGGATGCCGGGGGCATGGAATGGCTACACCTTC CASSWMPGAWNGYTF
TRBJ1-5 TRBV20-1 NA NA TGCAGTGCCCAACGGCAGGGTAACAATCAGCCCCAGAATTTT CSAQRQGNNQPQNF
TRBJ1-5 TRBV5-1 many NA TGCGCCAGCAGCCTGGGGGGGGACCGGAATCAGCCCCAGAATTTT CASSLGGDRNQPQNF
TRBJ1-5 TRBV12-3/TRBV12-4 many NA TGTGCCAGCAGTTTCTTGGGTGGCAATCAGCCCCAGCATTTT CASSFLGGNQPQHF
TRBJ1-5 TRBV20-1 NA NA TGCAGTGCTAGAGATCACAGGGAAGGGGATAATCAGCCCCAGCATTTT CSARDHREGDNQPQHF
TRBJ1-2 TRBV5-6 many NA TGTGCCAGCAGCTTGTTTATGCGTCCGGAAGAAGGGTATGGCTACACCTTC CASSLFMRPEEGYGYTF